This T cell receptor (beta chain) was found in a study of T-cell memory formation after mild COVID-19. TCRdb independently ran MiXCR on the 5' RACE reads; one entry per CDR3 protein. The table includes about 350,000 distinct CDR3 sequences, roughly an eighth detected once. This clonotype was picked up a small number of times. In germline, CDR1 is SGHKS, CDR2 YYEKEE (reference sequence). This CDR3 has 14 amino acids. Trimming took off 3 bases at V and 2 bases at J, with 11 bases between the two ends. This sequence joins TRBV5-5 and TRBJ2-5; D uncertain. The clonotype originates from a young man who had mild COVID-19 (a few samples of this study predate the infection). Cell type and time point are not known. Sequencing used PBMCs or a T cell subset sorted from them (not recorded which). DNA of the CDR3: TGTGCCAGCAGCTGGGCACGGACGCAAGAGACCCAGTACTTC. This codes for CASSWARTQETQYF.